This TCR beta chain was captured by sequencing in a study of cytotoxic CD8 clonotypes in ibrutinib-treated CLL. The CDR3 has 13 amino acids. Per the germline V gene, CDR1 is SGHKS and CDR2 is YYEKEE (reference sequence). V gave up 4 bases and J gave up 8 bases, with 13 bases separating them. The sample holds many counts of this clone. Here immunoSEQ multiplex PCR was the method, and the copy in TCRdb shows in-frame clones only, minus some. The sample contains around 60,000 clones, approximately 57% of which appear only once. The receptor comes from a human donor with chronic lymphocytic leukemia. The specimen was PBMCs, collected after 12 months of ibrutinib treatment. The rearrangement links TRBV5-5 to TRBJ2-1; D uncertain. The CDR3 coding sequence is TGTGCCAGCAGCAACGGATTCTTTGATGAGCAGTTCTTC. It specifies CASSNGFFDEQFF.